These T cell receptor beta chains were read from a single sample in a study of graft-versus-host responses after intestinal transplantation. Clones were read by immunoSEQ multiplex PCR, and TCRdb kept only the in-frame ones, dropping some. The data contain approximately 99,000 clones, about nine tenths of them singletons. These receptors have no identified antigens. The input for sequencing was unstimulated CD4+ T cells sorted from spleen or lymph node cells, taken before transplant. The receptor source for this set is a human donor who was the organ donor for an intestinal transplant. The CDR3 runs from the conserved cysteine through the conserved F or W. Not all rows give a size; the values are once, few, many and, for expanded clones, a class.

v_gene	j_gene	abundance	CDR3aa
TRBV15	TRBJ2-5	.	CATSTLAGGKTQYF
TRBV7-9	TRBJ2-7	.	CASSRGTGLQGQYF
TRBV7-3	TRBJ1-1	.	CASSSQGEKAFF
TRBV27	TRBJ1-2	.	CASSSGGSPGYTF
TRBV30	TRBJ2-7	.	CAWNGGYEQYF
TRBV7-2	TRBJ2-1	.	CASSLRLLNEQFF
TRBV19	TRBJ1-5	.	CASSQLGGQPQHF
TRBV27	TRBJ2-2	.	CASSSEGAGTGELFF
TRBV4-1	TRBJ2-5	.	CASSQTGVAETQYF
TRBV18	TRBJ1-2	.	CASSPKEGGYTF
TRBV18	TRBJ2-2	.	CASSPPGRAPGELFF
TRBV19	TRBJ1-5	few	CASSRQGFGQPQHF
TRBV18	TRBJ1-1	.	CASSPPNPGGNTEAFF
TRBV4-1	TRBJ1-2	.	CASSPRGGGGYGYTF
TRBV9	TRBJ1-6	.	CASSVTGDNSPLHF
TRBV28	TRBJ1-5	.	CASSLSGEHSNQPQHF
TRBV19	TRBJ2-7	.	CASSIGTGASYEQYF
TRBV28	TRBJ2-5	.	CASSLGGADQETQYF
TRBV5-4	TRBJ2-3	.	CASSLLRGGAGGDTQYF
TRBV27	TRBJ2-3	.	CASRITRGGVQNTDTQYF
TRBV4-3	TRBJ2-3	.	CASSHSRGTDTQYF
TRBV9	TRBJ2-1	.	CASSVGPGQGDNEQFF
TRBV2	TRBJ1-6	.	CASSRTGSNSPLHF
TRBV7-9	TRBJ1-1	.	CASSSWTINTEAFF
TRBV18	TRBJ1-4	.	CASSPWGDEKLFF
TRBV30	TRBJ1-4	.	CAWSRHLDEKLFF
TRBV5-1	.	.	CASSGGTGGDEQYF
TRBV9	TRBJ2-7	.	CASSVVSGVGEQYF
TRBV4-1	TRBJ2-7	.	CASSVQQVAYEQYF
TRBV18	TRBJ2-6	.	CASSLLYGQGALDGANVLTF
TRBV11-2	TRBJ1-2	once	CASSLLEPGLLANYGYTF
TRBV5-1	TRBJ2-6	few	CASSLVAGGPGANVLTF
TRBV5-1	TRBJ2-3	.	CASSLEQSTDTQYF
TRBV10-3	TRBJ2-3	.	CASSIDPVVGTDTQYF
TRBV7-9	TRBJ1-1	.	CASSFGAMNTEAFF
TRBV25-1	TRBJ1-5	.	CASSNTGNQPQHF
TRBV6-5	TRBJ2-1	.	CASSSHRGHNEQFF
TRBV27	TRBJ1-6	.	CASRDNRGHNSPLHF
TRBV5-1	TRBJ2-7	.	CASSLVLGGESYEQYF
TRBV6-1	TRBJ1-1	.	CASTKDRGKNTEAFF
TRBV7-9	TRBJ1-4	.	CASSSGFELFF
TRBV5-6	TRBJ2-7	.	CASSTYRGRVGYEQYF
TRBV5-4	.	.	CASSKAGGLSSYEQYF
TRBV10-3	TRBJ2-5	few	CAISELGLAEGETQYF
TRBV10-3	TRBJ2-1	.	CAISEREYNEQFF
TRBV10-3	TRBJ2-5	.	CAIRRDRGEETQYF
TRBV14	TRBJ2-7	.	CASSHLTGGLTYEQYF
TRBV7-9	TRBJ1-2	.	CASSSDQGDYGYTF
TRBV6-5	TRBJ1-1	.	CASAFIDRDTEAFF
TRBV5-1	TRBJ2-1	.	CASSLAASGGANEQFF
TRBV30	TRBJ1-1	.	CAWSRQGNTEAFF
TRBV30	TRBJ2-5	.	CAWSTRTDRVRETQYF
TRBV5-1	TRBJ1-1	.	CASANRGDTEAFF
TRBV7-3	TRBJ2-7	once	CASSLAGGYEQYF
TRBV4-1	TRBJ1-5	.	CASRSWQGAQPQHF
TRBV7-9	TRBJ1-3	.	CASSLTGVAGNTIYF
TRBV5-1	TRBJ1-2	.	CASSLEFGGYGYTF
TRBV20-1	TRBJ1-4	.	CSGFRDEKLFF
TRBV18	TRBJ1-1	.	CASSPLTGSGTEAFF